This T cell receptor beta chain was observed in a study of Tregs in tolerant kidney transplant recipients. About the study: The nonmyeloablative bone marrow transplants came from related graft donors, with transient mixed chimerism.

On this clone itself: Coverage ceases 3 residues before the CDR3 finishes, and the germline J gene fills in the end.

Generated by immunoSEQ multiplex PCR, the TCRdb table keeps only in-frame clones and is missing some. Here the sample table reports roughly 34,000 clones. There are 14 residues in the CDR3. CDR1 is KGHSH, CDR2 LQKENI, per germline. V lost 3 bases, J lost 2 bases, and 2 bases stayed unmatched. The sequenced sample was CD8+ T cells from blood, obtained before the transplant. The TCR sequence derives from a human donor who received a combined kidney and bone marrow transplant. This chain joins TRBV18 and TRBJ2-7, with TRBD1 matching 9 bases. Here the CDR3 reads CASSPRDRAYEQYF. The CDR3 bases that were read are TGTGCCAGCTCACCGAGGGACAGGGCCTACGAG. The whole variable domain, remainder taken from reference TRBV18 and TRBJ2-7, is NAGVMQNPRHLVRRRGQEARLRCSPMKGHSHVYWYRQLPEEGLKFMVYLQKENIIDESGMPKERFSAEFPKEGPSILRIQQVVRGDSAAYFCASSPRDRAYEQYFGPGTRLTVT.